The 10 T cell receptor beta chains listed next were all sequenced from one sample in a study of blood T cells in healthy people across ages. For the second PCR, which ran for roughly 6 to 12 cycles, a sample-barcoded 5' primer and a J-beta primer mix were used. TCRdb reprocessed the 5' RACE reads with MiXCR, giving one entry per CDR3 protein. The table lists hundreds of thousands of distinct CDR3 sequences, approximately 49% of them singletons. The specimen sequenced was blood. The receptors stem from a woman between 55 and 75 years old in good health.

The genes are TRBV4-2 and TRBJ2-1, with 9 bases identical to TRBD2. With V trimmed by 2 bases and J by 5 bases, 16 bases remained unmatched. The germline V gene has CDR1 LGHNA and CDR2 YNFKEQ. The CDR3 consists of 19 residues. Written as DNA, the CDR3 is TGTGCCAGCAGCCAATTTCCTATGGCGGGAGGGGTTGAAAACAATGAGCAGTTCTTC. Protein sequence: CASSQFPMAGGVENNEQFF.

This chain uses TRBV28 with TRBJ2-7, with 11 bases identical to TRBD2. The ends lost 6 bases at V and 8 bases at J; junction bases unmatched: 9. CDR1 is MDHEN and CDR2 is SYDVKM in the germline V gene. CDR3 length: 14 amino acids. The CDR3 protein is CASRYETSGTKQYF. For the CDR3, the DNA is TGTGCCAGCAGGTACGAGACTAGCGGGACTAAGCAGTACTTC. Using reference TRBV28 and TRBJ2-7 for the parts outside the CDR3, the full variable domain is DVKVTQSSRYLVKRTGEKVFLECVQDMDHENMFWYRQDPGLGLRLIYFSYDVKMKEKGDIPEGYSVSREKKERFSLILESASTNQTSMYLCASRYETSGTKQYFGPGTRLTVT.

The J gene is TRBJ2-5, the V gene TRBV20-1; possibly TRBD2 for D (5 bases). Gene TRBJ2-7 matches the end of the DNA better, so the J call may be wrong. The CDR3 is 14 amino acids. Germline assignment: CDR1 DFQATT and CDR2 SNEGSKA (reference sequence). As DNA, the CDR3 is TGCAGTGCTAGAGGTGGTAGCGTTCCCTACGAGCAGTACTTC. It codes for CSARGGSVPYEQYF.

Regarding this clonotype: An end of the junction does not agree with germline; a read error may underlie this. This sequence joins TRBV30 and TRBJ2-5; possible D gene TRBD1, 6 bases. Per the germline V gene, CDR1 is GTSNPN and CDR2 is SVGIG (reference sequence). This CDR3 has 17 amino acids. The CDR3, as DNA: TGTGCCTGGAGATTTCGGCGGACAGCGGTTGTCCAAGAGGCCCAGTACTTC. Translation gives CAWRFRRTAVVQEAQYF.

The chain carries TRBV20-1 and TRBJ2-5; 9 nucleotides line up with TRBD2. Germline lookup yields CDR1 DFQATT and CDR2 SNEGSKA (reference sequence). The CDR3 extends over 16 amino acids. The V and J ends lost 6 bases and 5 bases, in that order; junction bases with no gene match: 16. CDR3: CSAAPQSSGRMETQYF. In DNA, the CDR3 is TGCAGTGCCGCCCCCCAGAGTAGCGGGAGAATGGAGACCCAGTACTTC.

This clonotype was picked up many times. The J gene is TRBJ2-1, the V gene TRBV7-2; D is perhaps TRBD2 (5 bases). CDR1 and CDR2 (germline): SGHTA, FQGNSA. Trimming removed 2 bases from V and 5 bases from J, with 7 bases in between. This CDR3 is 13 amino acids long. The CDR3 here is CASSLSGHNEQFF. Written as DNA, the CDR3 is TGTGCCAGCAGCTTAAGCGGACACAATGAGCAGTTCTTC.

This clonotype was detected ten times or more. This chain joins TRBV12-3 or TRBV12-4 and TRBJ2-7; 12 nucleotides agree with TRBD2. J was trimmed by 4 bases and V by 6 bases; bases with no gene match: 4. CDR3 length equals 14 residues. This CDR3 reads CASSRLAGAYEQYF. CDR3 bases: TGTGCCAGCAGCCGACTAGCGGGAGCGTACGAGCAGTACTTC.

This clonotype showed up just a few times. The CDR3 DNA follows: TGTGCCAGCAGCCCAGAGGGATGGGGTGAGCAGTACTTC. Protein: CASSPEGWGEQYF. This sequence joins TRBV28 and TRBJ2-4; possibly TRBD2 for D (5 bases). V shed 6 bases and J shed 13 bases, with 19 bases lying between them. Germline CDR1 is MDHEN and CDR2 is SYDVKM. This CDR3 spans 13 amino acids.

This sequence joins TRBV27 and TRBJ2-5, with D tentatively TRBD2 (6 bases). The CDR3 is 16 residues long. V lost 6 bases and J lost 4, with 21 bases in between. Germline CDR1 is MNHEY and CDR2 is SMNVEV (reference sequence). Here the CDR3 reads CASSPPTGLSIETQYF. The CDR3 bases are TGTGCCAGCAGCCCCCCGACGGGACTTTCCATAGAGACCCAGTACTTC.

The chain joins TRBV24-1 to TRBJ2-1; 8 nucleotides agree with TRBD2. V was pared by 3 bases and J by 6 bases, with 12 bases of the junction left unmatched. Per germline, CDR1 KGHDR and CDR2 SFDVKD. CDR3 length: 17 amino acids. Here the CDR3 reads CATSDMLAGLGRNEQFF. CDR3 nucleotide sequence: TGTGCCACCAGTGATATGCTAGCGGGTCTGGGGCGCAATGAGCAGTTCTTC.